This T cell receptor (beta chain) was obtained from a study of shared clonotypes between healthy human individuals. Study-level results: Large depth notwithstanding, sorted-subset sequencing proved incomplete by rarefaction.

Remarks on this clone: Its antigen remains unidentified.

Data came from immunoSEQ multiplex PCR; TCRdb stores just in-frame clones and leaves some out. Among about 2.1 million clones, roughly 91% were seen once, and the ten largest hold approximately 1.7%. V dropped 5 bases and J dropped 9; count of bases not matched to a gene: 9. From germline, CDR1 is SEHNR and CDR2 FQNEAQ (reference sequence). The CDR3 covers 14 residues. Naive CD8 isolation took CD45RO-negative cells positively selected for CCR7 and excluded terminally differentiated effector memory CD45RA+ cells. The TCR sequence derives from a man between 18 and 35 years old in good health. Some clones in this sample may be carry-over from other donors' samples. The gene calls are TRBV7-9 and TRBJ2-1; 8 nucleotides match TRBD2. The material sequenced was naive CD8+ T cells from PBMCs. The CDR3 loop reads CASSRREGTLEQFF. CDR3 coding DNA: TGTGCCAGCAGCCGTCGGGAGGGTACGCTTGAGCAGTTCTTC.